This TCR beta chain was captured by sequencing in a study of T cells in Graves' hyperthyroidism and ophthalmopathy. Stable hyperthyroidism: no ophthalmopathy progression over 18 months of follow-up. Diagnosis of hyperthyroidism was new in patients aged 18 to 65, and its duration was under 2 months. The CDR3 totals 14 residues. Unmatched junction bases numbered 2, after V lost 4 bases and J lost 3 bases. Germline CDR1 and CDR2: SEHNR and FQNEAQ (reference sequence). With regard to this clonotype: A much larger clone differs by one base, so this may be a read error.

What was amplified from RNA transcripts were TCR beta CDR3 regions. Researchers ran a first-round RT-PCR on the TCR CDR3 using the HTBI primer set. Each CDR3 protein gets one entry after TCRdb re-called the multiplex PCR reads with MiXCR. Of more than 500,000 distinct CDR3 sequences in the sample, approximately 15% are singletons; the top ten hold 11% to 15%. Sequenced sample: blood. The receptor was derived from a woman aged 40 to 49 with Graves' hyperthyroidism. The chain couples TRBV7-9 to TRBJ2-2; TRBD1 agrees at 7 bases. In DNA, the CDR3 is TGTGCCAGCAGCTGGGACAGCTACACCGGGGAGCTGTTTTTT. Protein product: CASSWDSYTGELFF.